These 25 T cell receptor beta chains were sequenced from one sample in a study of shared clonotypes between healthy human individuals. Only in-frame clones appear in the TCRdb table, and some are missing; sequencing was by immunoSEQ multiplex PCR. The table shows around 1.5 million clones, with 95% to 99% occurring only once. The material sequenced was naive CD4+ T cells sorted from blood. Subset: CD45RA+ positively selected. All receptors come from a man under 40 in good health.

The chain joins TRBV19 to TRBJ2-7, with 12 bases identical to TRBD1. Looked up from germline, CDR1 is LNHDA and CDR2 is SQIVND (reference sequence). Germline trimming cut 1 base from V and 7 bases from J; bases unmatched to any gene: 8. The length of the CDR3 is 16 residues. The CDR3 region has the DNA TGTGCCAGTAGTATAGGCCGGGACAGGGGGCTCGGAGAGCAGTACTTC. Its translation is CASSIGRDRGLGEQYF. Looking up the rest from reference TRBV19 and TRBJ2-7 gives the full variable domain: DGGITQSPKYLFRKEGQNVTLSCEQNLNHDAMYWYRQDPGQGLRLIYYSQIVNDFQKGDIAEGYSVSREKKESFPLTVTSAQKNPTAFYLCASSIGRDRGLGEQYFGPGTRLTVT.

This chain links TRBV4-1 with TRBJ2-1, with 7 bases lining up with TRBD1. V gave up 3 bases and J gave up 6 bases; unmatched junction bases: 8. Germline V lookup: CDR1 MGHRA, CDR2 YSYEKL. The CDR3 has 15 amino acids. In DNA form, the CDR3 reads TGCGCCAGCAGCCACCAACAGGGGTTGAGCAATGAGCAGTTCTTC. Encoded protein: CASSHQQGLSNEQFF.

This sequence joins TRBV15 and TRBJ2-3, with D perhaps TRBD2 (5 bases). Germline V gene sequence: CDR1 LNHNV, CDR2 YYDKDF (reference sequence). V was trimmed by 1 base and J by 2 bases, leaving 13 bases between them. The CDR3 sequence is 16 residues long. The CDR3 here is CATSRGRQTFTDTQYF. In DNA form, the CDR3 reads TGTGCCACCAGCAGAGGGAGGCAGACTTTCACAGATACGCAGTATTTT.

This chain uses TRBV7-8 with TRBJ1-5, with D unclear. Deletions cut 2 bases from V and 3 bases from J, with 5 bases between. The CDR3 has 13 amino acids. Germline loops: CDR1 SGHVS, CDR2 FQNEAQ. The DNA for the CDR3 is TGTGCCAGCAGCTTAAGGGACAATCAGCCCCAGCATTTT. It specifies CASSLRDNQPQHF. The variable domain in full, completed from reference TRBV7-8 and TRBJ1-5, reads GAGVSQSPRYKVAKRGQDVALRCDPISGHVSLFWYQQALGQGPEFLTYFQNEAQLDKSGLPSDRFFAERPEGSVSTLKIQRTQQEDSAVYLCASSLRDNQPQHFGDGTRLSIL.

The rearrangement joins TRBV7-9 to TRBJ2-1; the D gene is possibly TRBD2 (7 bases). In germline, CDR1 is SEHNR, CDR2 FQNEAQ (reference sequence). The V and J ends lost 3 bases and 13 bases respectively, with 16 bases between them. The CDR3 consists of 13 residues. CDR3 protein: CASSLAGAGEQFF. The CDR3 coding sequence is TGTGCCAGCAGCTTGGCGGGGGCCGGTGAACAGTTCTTC. The whole variable domain, remainder taken from reference TRBV7-9 and TRBJ2-1, is DTGVSQNPRHKITKRGQNVTFRCDPISEHNRLYWYRQTLGQGPEFLTYFQNEAQLEKSRLLSDRFSAERPKGSFSTLEIQRTEQGDSAMYLCASSLAGAGEQFFGPGTRLTVL.

The sample holds one count of this clone. This rearrangement joins TRBV19 to TRBJ1-5; D unclear. CDR1 LNHDA and CDR2 SQIVND come from the germline V gene (reference sequence). This CDR3 spans 15 amino acids. Deletions cut 1 base from V and 1 base from J, with 8 bases between. The CDR3 spells CASSIVRRSNQPQHF. CDR3 coding DNA: TGTGCCAGTAGTATAGTTCGGAGGAGCAATCAGCCCCAGCATTTT.

The rearrangement uses TRBV27 and TRBJ2-5; D ambiguous. Germline CDR1 is MNHEY and CDR2 is SMNVEV (reference sequence). The CDR3 has 14 residues. V lost 4 bases, J lost 1 base, and 10 bases lay in between. CDR3 nucleotides: TGTGCCAGCAGTTACTTAGCCTTCCAAGAGACCCAGTACTTC. It codes for CASSYLAFQETQYF.

This clone was picked up one time. This chain links TRBV5-5 with TRBJ1-3, with a possible D match to TRBD1 (6 bases). The germline gives CDR1 SGHKS, CDR2 YYEKEE (reference sequence). Trimming stripped 4 bases from V and 4 bases from J, with 12 bases between. The CDR3 covers 14 residues. CDR3 sequence reads: CASSNRGVGNTIYF. CDR3 nucleotides: TGTGCCAGCAGCAATAGGGGGGTAGGAAACACCATATATTTT.

The chain is built from TRBV27 and TRBJ2-2; TRBD1 matches at 8 bases. From germline, CDR1 is MNHEY and CDR2 SMNVEV (reference sequence). There are 15 residues in the CDR3. V was pared by 5 bases and J by 7 bases, with 9 bases of the junction left unmatched. The CDR3: CASSGQGTGGGELFF. Written as DNA, the CDR3 is TGTGCCAGCAGTGGACAGGGTACAGGGGGCGGGGAGCTGTTTTTT.

This clone was found once. This chain connects TRBV7-2 to TRBJ2-1; 10 nucleotides line up with TRBD2. The germline gives CDR1 SGHTA, CDR2 FQGNSA. This CDR3 region has 17 residues. The ends lost 1 base at V and 8 bases at J; junction bases unmatched: 11. CDR3 DNA: TGTGCCAGCAGCTTAGACCCTAGCGGGAGATTAACGGATGAGCAGTTCTTC. Its translation is CASSLDPSGRLTDEQFF.

This clone was seen once. The V and J genes are TRBV5-4 and TRBJ2-2, with unresolved D. Germline V gene lookup returns CDR1 SGHNT and CDR2 YYREEE (reference sequence). This CDR3 is built from 12 residues. Trimming shortened V by 4 bases and J by 4 bases, and 5 bases separated the two germline ends. CDR3: CASSEITGELFF. The CDR3 DNA follows: TGTGCCAGCAGCGAGATCACCGGGGAGCTGTTTTTT.

The rearrangement joins TRBV4-3 to TRBJ2-7, with D tentatively TRBD1 (5 bases). CDR3 size: 14 residues. Germline V gives CDR1 LGHNA, CDR2 YSLEER. Trimming stripped 2 bases from V and 2 bases from J, with 10 bases between. The CDR3 sequence: CASSQHRRAYEQYF. In nucleotides, the CDR3 is TGCGCCAGCAGCCAACACAGGAGAGCCTACGAGCAGTACTTC.

V gene TRBV7-3 combines with J gene TRBJ2-1, with D unresolved. The germline V gene has CDR1 SGHTA and CDR2 FQGTGA. CDR3 length: 13 residues. V was pared by 4 bases and J by 2 bases, with 6 bases between. This CDR3 reads CASSSPPYNEQFF. CDR3 nucleotide sequence: TGTGCCAGCAGCTCCCCCCCCTACAATGAGCAGTTCTTC.

The J gene is TRBJ2-7, the V gene TRBV6-7; D not certain. TRBV6-7 is an open reading frame whose function is uncertain. The CDR3 consists of 16 residues. Trimming took 2 bases from V and 1 from J, leaving 15 bases between them. The CDR3 DNA sequence: TGTGCCAGCAGTTACGAAGACACCCTCGGGTCCTACGAGCAGTACTTC. It codes for CASSYEDTLGSYEQYF.

In regard to this clone: The sample carries other DNA sequences with the same CDR3. This chain uses TRBV9 with TRBJ1-1; D remains unclear. The CDR3 sequence is 13 residues long. Trimming took 0 bases from V and 2 from J, leaving 5 bases between them. Germline V CDR1 and CDR2: SGDLS, YYNGEE. CDR3 residues: CASSVEGNTEAFF. Here the CDR3 DNA reads TGTGCCAGCAGCGTAGAGGGTAACACTGAAGCTTTCTTT. Using reference TRBV9 and TRBJ1-1 for the parts outside the CDR3, the full variable domain is DSGVTQTPKHLITATGQRVTLRCSPRSGDLSVYWYQQSLDQGLQFLIQYYNGEERAKGNILERFSAQQFPDLHSELNLSSLELGDSALYFCASSVEGNTEAFFGQGTRLTVV.

The chain couples TRBV6-5 to TRBJ2-1; D not resolved. This CDR3 comprises 13 residues. Germline assignment: CDR1 MNHEY and CDR2 SVGAGI. V was cut by 2 bases and J by 7 bases, with 9 bases left in between. Here the CDR3 DNA reads TGTGCCAGCAGTTACCCCCCAGTTAATGAGCAGTTCTTC. Encoded protein: CASSYPPVNEQFF.

This chain joins TRBV28 and TRBJ2-7; 7 bases map to TRBD1. Germline V gene data show CDR1 as MDHEN and CDR2 as SYDVKM. CDR3 length equals 14 residues. V was pared by 5 bases and J by 2 bases, with 6 bases of the junction left unmatched. CDR3: CASSPGQATYEQYF. CDR3 DNA sequence: TGTGCCAGCAGTCCCGGACAGGCGACCTACGAGCAGTACTTC.

The chain joins TRBV19 to TRBJ1-5, with unresolved D. The V and J ends lost 4 bases and 6 bases respectively, with 16 bases between them. The CDR3 has 15 amino acids. Germline loops: CDR1 LNHDA, CDR2 SQIVND (reference sequence). In DNA, the CDR3 is TGTGCCAGTAGTACGACGGACGGCCTAACTCAGCCCCAGCATTTT. It encodes CASSTTDGLTQPQHF.

The CDR3 is CASSLMTSGRASDTQYF. The CDR3 DNA follows: TGTGCCAGCAGCTTAATGACTAGCGGGAGGGCGTCAGATACGCAGTATTTT. This chain joins TRBV7-9 and TRBJ2-3; TRBD2 matches at 14 bases. CDR1 is SEHNR, CDR2 FQNEAQ, per germline (reference sequence). The junction had 5 bases not matched to a gene; V was cut back by 2 bases and J by 4 bases. The CDR3 has 17 amino acids.

This clone showed up just once. This chain links TRBV19 with TRBJ2-5, with a weak D call TRBD1 (6 bases). This CDR3 is built from 14 residues. Trimming removed 7 bases at V and 5 bases at J, with 17 bases between. Germline CDR1 reads LNHDA; CDR2 reads SQIVND (reference sequence). CDR3 loop: CASMGTGSVETQYF. CDR3 DNA sequence: TGTGCCAGTATGGGAACAGGGTCTGTCGAGACCCAGTACTTC.

The chain links TRBV11-3 to TRBJ1-5, with D hard to call. Per germline, CDR1 SGHNT and CDR2 YENEEA. V gave up 6 bases and J gave up 0 bases, with 6 bases separating them. CDR3 size: 13 residues. The DNA of the CDR3 is TGTGCCAGCAGTGACTATAGCAATCAGCCCCAGCATTTT. It yields the protein CASSDYSNQPQHF. Full variable domain (missing parts from reference TRBV11-3 and TRBJ1-5): EAGVVQSPRYKIIEKKQPVAFWCNPISGHNTLYWYLQNLGQGPELLIRYENEEAVDDSQLPKDRFSAERLKGVDSTLKIQPAELGDSAVYLCASSDYSNQPQHFGDGTRLSIL.

This chain uses TRBV27 with TRBJ2-7; D is ambiguous. The CDR3 runs 11 residues. Germline V gene sequence: CDR1 MNHEY, CDR2 SMNVEV (reference sequence). V lost 3 bases, J lost 6 bases, and 6 bases lay in between. The CDR3 is CASSFKSEQYF. CDR3 sequence (DNA): TGTGCCAGCAGTTTTAAATCCGAGCAGTACTTC.

The J gene is TRBJ1-5, the V gene TRBV5-5, with TRBD1 matching over 9 bases. The germline V gene has CDR1 SGHKS and CDR2 YYEKEE (reference sequence). This CDR3 spans 15 amino acids. V lost 4 bases to trimming and J lost 2 bases; unmatched junction nucleotides: 4. DNA for the CDR3: TGTGCCAGCAGCCCAAGGACAGGGGGCAATCAGCCCCAGCATTTT. As protein: CASSPRTGGNQPQHF.

About this clone: Within the sample, other DNA sequences also encode this same CDR3. The V call is TRBV2, the J call TRBJ2-1; no clear D gene. Trimming cost V 0 bases and J 9 bases, with 9 bases left between them. The germline V gene encodes CDR1 SNHLY and CDR2 FYNNEI. The CDR3 has 13 residues. The CDR3 here is CASSEALRGEQFF. The CDR3 DNA sequence: TGTGCCAGCAGTGAAGCGTTGCGTGGTGAGCAGTTCTTC.

The chain combines TRBV5-1 with TRBJ2-5; a possible D gene is TRBD2 (6 bases). V lost 4 bases and J lost 3, with 13 bases in between. In germline, CDR1 is SGHRS, CDR2 YFSETQ. The CDR3 is made up of 14 amino acids. The CDR3 nucleotides are TGCGCCAGCAGCGCCGCCGGGAGCGAAGAGACCCAGTACTTC. Translation: CASSAAGSEETQYF.